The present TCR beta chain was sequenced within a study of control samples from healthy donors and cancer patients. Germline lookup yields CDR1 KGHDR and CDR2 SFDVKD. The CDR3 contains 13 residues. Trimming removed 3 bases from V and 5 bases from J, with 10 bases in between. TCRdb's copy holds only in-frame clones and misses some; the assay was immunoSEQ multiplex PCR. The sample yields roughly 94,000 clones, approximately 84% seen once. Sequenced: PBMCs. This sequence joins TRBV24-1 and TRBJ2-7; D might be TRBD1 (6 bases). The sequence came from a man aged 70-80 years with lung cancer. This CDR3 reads CATSDPGVHEQYF. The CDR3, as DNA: TGTGCCACCAGTGATCCAGGGGTTCACGAGCAGTACTTC.